The 28 T cell receptor beta chains presented below share a single source sample, sequenced in a study of blood T cell repertoires in COVID-19. The protocol was immunoSEQ multiplex PCR, while the TCRdb copy is restricted to in-frame clones and leaves out a portion. This sample carries some 170,000 clones, about 88% of them seen once, and the ten largest clones take approximately 19%. Sequencing was performed on peripheral blood. The receptors come from a woman aged 80 or older with acute or convalescent COVID-19.

With respect to this clone: The sample holds other DNA sequences that translate to the same CDR3. The V call is TRBV4-1, the J call TRBJ2-1; 11 bases line up with TRBD2. The germline V gene encodes CDR1 MGHRA and CDR2 YSYEKL. Trimming at V came to 1 base and at J to 3 bases, leaving 2 bases not matched to a gene. The CDR3 runs 16 residues. The CDR3 region is CASSQGGTSGYNEQFF. CDR3 in DNA: TGCGCCAGCAGCCAAGGGGGGACTAGCGGCTACAATGAGCAGTTCTTC.

The chain joins TRBV5-1 to TRBJ2-2; D uncertain. The V end was cut by 1 base, the J end by 2 bases, with 9 bases between. This CDR3 is built from 15 residues. In germline, CDR1 is SGHRS, CDR2 YFSETQ. The CDR3 here is CASSLYPVNTGELFF. For the CDR3, the DNA is TGCGCCAGCAGCTTGTACCCAGTAAACACCGGGGAGCTGTTTTTT.

The chain couples TRBV19 to TRBJ1-2, with 7 bases lining up with TRBD1. Germline CDR1 LNHDA, CDR2 SQIVND (reference sequence). The CDR3 is 16 amino acids. Trimming cost V 3 bases and J 2 bases; bases outside gene matches: 9. CDR3 bases: TGTGCCAGTAGTATGGGGTCGGGACAGAGAAACTATGGCTACACCTTC. This sequence encodes CASSMGSGQRNYGYTF.

In this sample, this clone turned up a few times. The same CDR3 arises from other DNA sequences in this sample as well. The V call is TRBV28, the J call TRBJ1-1, with D hard to call. The CDR3 spans 13 residues. Trimming stripped 3 bases from V and 2 bases from J, with 7 bases between. Germline-derived CDR1 and CDR2 are MDHEN and SYDVKM. CDR3 sequence (DNA): TGTGCCAGCAGTTTGAAGCCTAACACTGAAGCTTTCTTT. Translation: CASSLKPNTEAFF.

The J gene is TRBJ2-7, the V gene TRBV6-5, with TRBD2 matching over 11 bases. The germline CDR1 and CDR2 sequences are MNHEY and SVGAGI. The V and J ends lost 6 bases and 1 base, in that order; junction bases with no gene match: 2. The CDR3 loop spans 14 amino acids. CDR3 sequence (DNA): TGTGCCAGCAGGGTAGCGGGGGGGTCCTACGAGCAGTACTTC. It encodes CASRVAGGSYEQYF.

This sequence joins TRBV11-1 and TRBJ2-1; TRBD2 matches at 7 bases. V was pared by 5 bases and J by 4 bases, with 8 bases of the junction left unmatched. The CDR3 totals 15 residues. From germline, CDR1 is SGHAT and CDR2 FQDESV (reference sequence). The CDR3: CASSQSGIIYNEQFF. CDR3 sequence (DNA): TGTGCCAGCAGCCAAAGCGGGATAATTTACAATGAGCAGTTCTTC.

The genes are TRBV9 and TRBJ2-1; 8 positions match TRBD2. Germline V gives CDR1 SGDLS, CDR2 YYNGEE. The CDR3 loop spans 16 amino acids. Trimming cost V 0 bases and J 3 bases; bases outside gene matches: 5. CDR3 amino acids: CASSVEGRGGYNEQFF. CDR3 DNA: TGTGCCAGCAGCGTAGAAGGTCGGGGGGGCTACAATGAGCAGTTCTTC.

The V gene is TRBV27, the J gene TRBJ1-1; D not resolved. Trimming took off 8 bases at V and 3 bases at J, with 13 bases between the two ends. This CDR3 is built from 13 residues. CDR1 and CDR2 (germline): MNHEY, SMNVEV (reference sequence). CDR3 residues: CASSQSGDTEAFF. The CDR3 DNA follows: TGTGCCAGCTCCCAGAGCGGTGACACTGAAGCTTTCTTT.

The chain uses TRBV5-1 and TRBJ1-5; D not resolved. Trimming cost V 0 bases and J 4 bases, with 8 bases left between them. The CDR3 consists of 14 residues. CDR1 SGHRS and CDR2 YFSETQ come from the germline V gene. The chain's CDR3 is CASSLEPGNQPQHF. CDR3 DNA sequence: TGCGCCAGCAGCTTGGAACCGGGGAATCAGCCCCAGCATTTT.

The chain recombines TRBV10-3 with TRBJ1-6; D gene unclear. V gave up 3 bases and J gave up 9 bases, with 6 bases separating them. The CDR3 has 12 amino acids. Germline CDR1 and CDR2: ENHRY and SYGVKD. CDR3 in DNA: TGTGCCATCAGTGACTCCCGTTCACCCCTCCACTTT. Its protein is CAISDSRSPLHF.

About this clone: The sample carries other DNA sequences with the same CDR3. The V gene is TRBV18, the J gene TRBJ2-3; 10 bases line up with TRBD2. The V gene end was trimmed by 2 bases and the J gene end by 0 bases; junction bases not matched to a gene: 2. The CDR3 length is 16 residues. Per germline, CDR1 KGHSH and CDR2 LQKENI. CDR3 residues: CASSPLAGGSTDTQYF. The DNA of the CDR3 is TGTGCCAGCTCACCATTAGCGGGGGGAAGCACAGATACGCAGTATTTT.

This chain joins TRBV28 and TRBJ1-5, with TRBD1 as a possible D gene (6 bases). CDR1 MDHEN and CDR2 SYDVKM come from the germline V gene. V lost 5 bases and J 0 bases, leaving 11 bases between the germline ends. This CDR3 comprises 15 residues. The chain's CDR3 is CASSTTGHSNQPQHF. The CDR3 coding sequence is TGTGCCAGCAGTACTACAGGGCATAGCAATCAGCCCCAGCATTTT.

This chain connects TRBV6-5 to TRBJ2-7, with 7 bases aligning to TRBD1. CDR1 MNHEY and CDR2 SVGAGI come from the germline V gene. J lost 7 bases, V lost 6 bases, and 9 bases had no gene match. The length of the CDR3 is 13 residues. The CDR3 loop is CASRPGQLQEQYF. CDR3 in DNA: TGTGCCAGCAGGCCGGGACAGCTTCAGGAGCAGTACTTC.

This chain connects TRBV5-4 to TRBJ2-2; perhaps TRBD2 as D (6 bases). The CDR3 has 15 amino acids. In germline, CDR1 is SGHNT, CDR2 YYREEE (reference sequence). Trimming removed 3 bases from V and 0 bases from J, with 9 bases in between. The CDR3 loop reads CASSSTRSNTGELFF. Written as DNA, the CDR3 is TGTGCCAGCAGCTCGACTAGATCGAACACCGGGGAGCTGTTTTTT. The full variable domain, its missing parts supplied by reference TRBV5-4 and TRBJ2-2, is ETGVTQSPTHLIKTRGQQVTLRCSSQSGHNTVSWYQQALGQGPQFIFQYYREEENGRGNFPPRFSGLQFPNYSSELNVNALELDDSALYLCASSSTRSNTGELFFGEGSRLTVL.

The CDR3, as DNA: TGTGCCATCGTCAGTGTCCCAAACACTGAAGCTTTCTTT. Protein: CAIVSVPNTEAFF. The J gene is TRBJ1-1, the V gene TRBV10-3; D call uncertain. V lost 8 bases and J lost 2, with 12 bases in between. From germline, CDR1 is ENHRY and CDR2 SYGVKD. CDR3 length: 13 residues.

The V gene is TRBV19, the J gene TRBJ2-7; 13 bases line up with TRBD2. V dropped 7 bases and J dropped 4; count of bases not matched to a gene: 4. The CDR3 runs to 14 residues. Germline V lookup: CDR1 LNHDA, CDR2 SQIVND (reference sequence). CDR3 DNA sequence: TGTGCCAGTAAGGAGACTAGCGGGAGGTACGAGCAGTACTTC. Its translation is CASKETSGRYEQYF.

The rearrangement joins TRBV6-5 to TRBJ2-7; TRBD2 might be the D (7 bases). Looked up from germline, CDR1 is MNHEY and CDR2 is SVGAGI. The V gene lost 7 bases and the J gene lost 2 bases, with 9 bases spanning the gap. CDR3 length: 12 amino acids. The CDR3 region has the DNA TGTGCCAGCAAGGGGGGGGCCTACGAGCAGTACTTC. This translates into CASKGGAYEQYF.

This rearrangement joins TRBV11-1 to TRBJ1-6; no clear D. V was pared by 1 base and J by 8 bases, with 12 bases between. The CDR3 extends over 15 amino acids. Germline V CDR1 and CDR2: SGHAT, FQDESV (reference sequence). The CDR3 region is CASSLGGSLDSPLHF. In nucleotides, the CDR3 is TGTGCCAGCAGCTTAGGAGGGAGTTTGGATTCACCCCTCCACTTT.

J is TRBJ2-1 and V is TRBV18, with D possibly being TRBD2 (6 bases). The CDR3 runs 16 residues. Germline lookup yields CDR1 KGHSH and CDR2 LQKENI. V was cut by 3 bases and J by 7 bases, with 19 bases left in between. The CDR3 DNA reads TGTGCCAGCTCACCCCTAAACCGCGGGGATAAGAATGAGCAGTTCTTC. Protein product: CASSPLNRGDKNEQFF.

The V call is TRBV7-2, the J call TRBJ1-1, with D hard to call. This CDR3 has 14 amino acids. V was trimmed by 2 bases and J by 0 bases, leaving 7 bases between them. Germline V gene lookup returns CDR1 SGHTA and CDR2 FQGNSA. The chain's CDR3 is CASSLRQMNTEAFF. CDR3 nucleotide sequence: TGTGCCAGCAGCTTACGTCAGATGAACACTGAAGCTTTCTTT. Full variable domain (missing parts from reference TRBV7-2 and TRBJ1-1): GAGVSQSPSNKVTEKGKDVELRCDPISGHTALYWYRQSLGQGLEFLIYFQGNSAPDKSGLPSDRFSAERTGGSVSTLTIQRTQQEDSAVYLCASSLRQMNTEAFFGQGTRLTVV.

The chain joins TRBV6-5 to TRBJ1-1; possibly TRBD1 for D (5 bases). CDR3 length equals 13 residues. V dropped 7 bases and J dropped 11 bases, with 20 bases sitting between them. In germline, CDR1 is MNHEY, CDR2 SVGAGI. CDR3 nucleotides: TGTGCCAGCACCCCACCGGGGGGTCGGTGGGCTTTCTTT. Amino acids: CASTPPGGRWAFF.

V and J are TRBV2 and TRBJ2-7; the D gene is possibly TRBD1 (5 bases). Trimming removed 2 bases from V and 0 bases from J, with 8 bases in between. Germline V gives CDR1 SNHLY, CDR2 FYNNEI. The CDR3 is 14 residues long. CDR3 DNA: TGTGCCAGCAGTGAAACACAGGTCTCCTACGAGCAGTACTTC. The encoded protein is CASSETQVSYEQYF.

This clone was recorded many times. V and J are TRBV7-6 and TRBJ1-1; D is undetermined. Looked up from germline, CDR1 is SGHVS and CDR2 is FNYEAQ. V was cut by 5 bases and J by 1 base, with 11 bases left in between. This CDR3 region has 14 residues. The CDR3, as DNA: TGTGCCAGCAGCCCGATAGGAGGGAACACTGAAGCTTTCTTT. It encodes CASSPIGGNTEAFF.

This sequence joins TRBV7-9 and TRBJ2-3, with unresolved D. Looked up from germline, CDR1 is SEHNR and CDR2 is FQNEAQ (reference sequence). Trimming stripped 0 bases from V and 2 bases from J, with 6 bases between. The CDR3 extends over 14 amino acids. CDR3 bases: TGTGCCAGCAGCTTAGCCCACTACACAGATACGCAGTATTTT. Its protein is CASSLAHYTDTQYF. Full variable domain (outside the CDR3, taken from reference TRBV7-9 and TRBJ2-3): DTGVSQNPRHKITKRGQNVTFRCDPISEHNRLYWYRQTLGQGPEFLTYFQNEAQLEKSRLLSDRFSAERPKGSFSTLEIQRTEQGDSAMYLCASSLAHYTDTQYFGPGTRLTVL.

The chain links TRBV19 to TRBJ2-3, with 8 bases matching TRBD1. Germline V gives CDR1 LNHDA, CDR2 SQIVND (reference sequence). V lost 3 bases and J lost 1; bases outside the gene matches: 12. The CDR3 covers 18 residues. CDR3 nucleotide sequence: TGTGCCAGTAGTATGGCAATGGACAGGGACTTTGGCACAGATACGCAGTATTTT. It codes for CASSMAMDRDFGTDTQYF.

The chain joins TRBV28 to TRBJ1-2, with 8 bases that match TRBD1. V was clipped by 4 bases and J by 3 bases; unmatched bases: 10. Looked up from germline, CDR1 is MDHEN and CDR2 is SYDVKM. The CDR3 sequence is 16 residues long. Here the CDR3 DNA reads TGTGCCAGCAGTTCGATTGGACAGGGCCCTCACTATGGCTACACCTTC. As protein: CASSSIGQGPHYGYTF.

The rearrangement links TRBV24-1 to TRBJ1-1; maybe TRBD1 (6 bases). Deletions cut 3 bases from V and 3 bases from J, with 22 bases between. The CDR3 runs 18 residues. Germline CDR1 reads KGHDR; CDR2 reads SFDVKD. CDR3: CATSDRAGATFWDTEAFF. The DNA for the CDR3 is TGTGCCACCAGTGATCGGGCGGGGGCGACTTTTTGGGACACTGAAGCTTTCTTT.

This chain joins TRBV2 and TRBJ2-1; no clear D. V lost 1 base, J lost 10 bases, and 11 bases lay in between. The CDR3 runs to 13 residues. Germline V lookup: CDR1 SNHLY, CDR2 FYNNEI. CDR3 sequence reads: CASSEVVLTEQFF. Written as DNA, the CDR3 is TGTGCCAGCAGTGAAGTTGTTCTGACAGAGCAGTTCTTC.